Listed here are 29 T cell receptor beta chains from one sample, sequenced in a study of blood T cells in healthy people across ages. Then a second PCR, running about 7 to 11 cycles, was carried out with a sample-barcoded 5' primer and a J-beta primer mix. TCRdb passed the 5' RACE reads through MiXCR, listing each CDR3 protein once. The table lists approximately 810,000 distinct CDR3 sequences, 29% of them singletons. Sequenced material: blood. The receptor set was obtained from a woman aged 80 or older in good health.

This clonotype occurred many times. A much larger clone sits a single nucleotide away, making a read error possible. The J gene is TRBJ2-3, the V gene TRBV20-1, with TRBD2 as a possible D gene (5 bases). The CDR3 is 12 amino acids. In germline, CDR1 is DFQATT, CDR2 SNEGSKA (reference sequence). The CDR3 DNA follows: TGCAGGGCCCCCGGGGGCACAGATACGCAGTATTTT. It yields the protein CRAPGGTDTQYF.

This clonotype was found many times. The chain uses TRBV7-2 and TRBJ2-6; D assignment may be TRBD1 or TRBD2 (5 bases each). The CDR3 runs 15 residues. CDR1 is SGHTA and CDR2 is FQGNSA in the germline V gene. The ends were cut back, 4 bases at V and 8 bases at J, with 15 bases in the middle. Here the CDR3 reads CASSSPGRRTNVLTF. The CDR3 nucleotides read TGTGCCAGCAGCTCCCCGGGACGTCGAACCAACGTCCTGACTTTC.

This clonotype was detected many times. V is TRBV7-9 and J is TRBJ2-3; 7 bases agree with TRBD1. J gave up 0 bases and V 3 bases, and 6 bases lay outside the gene matches. The CDR3 totals 16 residues. The germline gives CDR1 SEHNR, CDR2 FQNEAQ (reference sequence). CDR3 region: CASSFTGTASTDTQYF. The CDR3 region has the DNA TGTGCCAGCAGCTTCACCGGGACAGCTAGCACAGATACGCAGTATTTT.

V and J are TRBV2 and TRBJ1-5, with TRBD1 identical over 12 bases. CDR3 size: 16 residues. Germline CDR1 is SNHLY and CDR2 is FYNNEI. Unmatched junction bases numbered 6, after V lost 7 bases and J lost 2 bases. CDR3 sequence reads: CASTGTGGLGNQPQHF. DNA for the CDR3: TGTGCCAGCACCGGGACAGGGGGCTTGGGCAATCAGCCCCAGCATTTT.

The genes are TRBV5-4 and TRBJ1-1; the match to TRBD1 covers 8 bases. CDR3 length: 15 residues. Germline loops: CDR1 SGHNT, CDR2 YYREEE (reference sequence). With V trimmed by 6 bases and J by 4 bases, 11 bases remained unmatched. In DNA, the CDR3 is TGTGCCAGCACCGATTTACAGGGGGAGAGCACTGAAGCTTTCTTT. Amino acids: CASTDLQGESTEAFF.

Of note for this clonotype: The junction shows a germline mismatch at one end, possibly a read error. The chain couples TRBV29-1 to TRBJ2-6; no clear D gene. This CDR3 spans 14 amino acids. Germline V CDR1 and CDR2: SQVTM, ANQGSEA. CDR3 sequence (DNA): TGCAGCGTTGAAGATTGGGTTGGAGCCAACGTCCGGACTTTC. Amino acids: CSVEDWVGANVRTF. Looking up the rest from reference TRBV29-1 and TRBJ2-6 gives the full variable domain: SAVISQKPSRDICQRGTSLTIQCQVDSQVTMMFWYRQQPGQSLTLIATANQGSEATYESGFVIDKFPISRPNLTFSTLTVSNMSPEDSSIYLCSVEDWVGANVRTFGAGSRLTVL.

This chain uses TRBV9 with TRBJ2-2; TRBD2 matches 13 bases. Germline V gene sequence: CDR1 SGDLS, CDR2 YYNGEE. The V and J ends lost 2 bases and 3 bases, in that order; junction bases with no gene match: 1. The CDR3 covers 16 residues. The CDR3 coding sequence is TGTGCCAGCAGCGTGACTAGCGGGGGGTACACCGGGGAGCTGTTTTTT. It specifies CASSVTSGGYTGELFF.

With respect to this clonotype: This sequence may be a read error, since a much larger clone differs from it by one base. V gene TRBV9 combines with J gene TRBJ2-4; TRBD1 or TRBD2 may be the D gene (6 bases each). The CDR3 is 14 amino acids. Germline loops: CDR1 SGDLS, CDR2 YYNGEE. This CDR3 is CASSVDGGGNIRYF. The DNA for the CDR3 is TGTGCCAGCAGCGTAGACGGGGGCGGAAACATTCGGTACTTC. Complete variable domain (other parts from reference TRBV9 and TRBJ2-4): DSGVTQTPKHLITATGQRVTLRCSPRSGDLSVYWYQQSLDQGLQFLIQYYNGEERAKGNILERFSAQQFPDLHSELNLSSLELGDSALYFCASSVDGGGNIRYFGAGTRLSVL.

The rearrangement links TRBV18 to TRBJ2-4, with D possibly being TRBD1 (5 bases). V lost 4 bases, J lost 0 bases, and 13 bases lay in between. Germline V lookup: CDR1 KGHSH, CDR2 LQKENI. The CDR3 has 16 residues. This CDR3 is CASSHDRQLAKNIQYF. CDR3 DNA sequence: TGTGCCAGCTCACACGACAGACAGCTAGCCAAAAACATTCAGTACTTC.

Details on this clonotype: A read error may be the cause here, since a much bigger clone is one base away. V and J are TRBV6-2 or TRBV6-3 and TRBJ2-1, with 15 bases aligning to TRBD2. The CDR3 runs to 15 residues. CDR1 is MNHEY and CDR2 is SVGEGT in the germline V gene. The CDR3 protein is CVSSRGTSGGNEQFF. In nucleotides, the CDR3 is TGTGTCAGCAGCCGCGGGACTAGCGGGGGGAATGAGCAGTTCTTC.

This clonotype was seen ten or more times. The chain uses TRBV20-1 and TRBJ2-1, with D perhaps matching TRBD1 (5 bases). Between the trimmed V and J ends, which lost 2 bases and 9 bases, there was a span of 17 bases. Germline loops: CDR1 DFQATT, CDR2 SNEGSKA (reference sequence). This CDR3 contains 14 residues. In nucleotides, the CDR3 is TGCAGTGCTAGAAGTCCACAGGTTATAAGTGAGCAGTTCTTC. Translated, it gives CSARSPQVISEQFF.

V gene TRBV15 combines with J gene TRBJ1-1; 11 bases map to TRBD1. This CDR3 comprises 17 residues. J gave up 1 base and V 2 bases, and 6 bases lay outside the gene matches. The germline V gene encodes CDR1 LNHNV and CDR2 YYDKDF (reference sequence). Here the CDR3 DNA reads TGTGCCACCAGCAGATTAGGACAGGGGGCGAGGAACACTGAAGCTTTCTTT. This gives the protein CATSRLGQGARNTEAFF.

This clonotype came up a few times. The chain carries TRBV6-1 and TRBJ1-6; 7 bases match TRBD1. V lost 6 bases to trimming and J lost 13 bases; unmatched junction nucleotides: 9. From germline, CDR1 is MNHNS and CDR2 SASEGT. The CDR3 loop spans 13 amino acids. The CDR3 spells CASRLGQEGPLHF. The CDR3 DNA follows: TGTGCCAGCAGATTAGGACAGGAGGGGCCCCTCCACTTT.

This clonotype has at least ten counts. The chain's CDR3 is CASSPTGNQETQYF. The DNA of the CDR3 is TGTGCCAGCAGCCCCACAGGGAACCAAGAGACCCAGTACTTC. This rearrangement joins TRBV9 to TRBJ2-5; D possibly corresponds to TRBD1 (6 bases). CDR3 size: 14 residues. V lost 4 bases and J lost 0, with 10 bases in between. CDR1 and CDR2 from the germline V gene are SGDLS and YYNGEE.

Only a few counts were recorded for this clonotype. A clone one base away is much larger, so this may be a read error. The V and J genes are TRBV6-2 or TRBV6-3 and TRBJ1-1; D gene ambiguous. The CDR3 is 11 residues long. Per the germline V gene, CDR1 is MNHEY and CDR2 is SVGEGT. V was clipped by 2 bases and J by 7 bases, with 5 bases between them. Written as DNA, the CDR3 is TGTGCCAGCAGTTACCCCCGTGAAGCTTTCTTT. Translating it yields CASSYPREAFF.

This clonotype was seen many times. The chain uses TRBV5-1 and TRBJ2-4, with D maybe TRBD1 (6 bases). CDR3 length: 17 amino acids. Between the trimmed V and J ends, which lost 3 bases and 0 bases, there was a span of 16 bases. Germline CDR1 is SGHRS and CDR2 is YFSETQ. Here the CDR3 reads CASSYMTGTLAKNIQYF. CDR3 nucleotides: TGCGCCAGCAGCTATATGACAGGCACACTAGCCAAAAACATTCAGTACTTC. Looking up the rest from reference TRBV5-1 and TRBJ2-4 gives the full variable domain: KAGVTQTPRYLIKTRGQQVTLSCSPISGHRSVSWYQQTPGQGLQFLFEYFSETQRNKGNFPGRFSGRQFSNSRSEMNVSTLELGDSALYLCASSYMTGTLAKNIQYFGAGTRLSVL.

This clonotype was detected only a few times. The V and J genes are TRBV12-3 or TRBV12-4 and TRBJ2-7; D remains ambiguous. CDR3 length equals 15 residues. With 4 bases removed from V and 2 bases from J, the gap between germline ends came to 15 bases. The CDR3 region has the DNA TGTGCCAGCAGTTGGACCCGATTGGGTCCCTACGAGCAGTACTTC. It specifies CASSWTRLGPYEQYF.

This clonotype came up many times. The CDR3 DNA reads TGTGCCAGCAGTTATACTAGCGGGGGAAAACCCTACGAGCAGTACTTC. Its translation: CASSYTSGGKPYEQYF. The chain combines TRBV6-5 with TRBJ2-7, with 11 bases fitting TRBD2. V trimming: 3 bases; J trimming: 2 bases; junction bases outside the gene matches: 6. Germline V gene lookup returns CDR1 MNHEY and CDR2 SVGAGI. The CDR3 is made up of 16 amino acids.

Only a few counts were recorded for this clonotype. The V call is TRBV20-1, the J call TRBJ1-2; 8 positions match TRBD1. The CDR3 totals 14 residues. The germline V gene encodes CDR1 DFQATT and CDR2 SNEGSKA (reference sequence). With V trimmed by 2 bases and J by 4 bases, 6 bases remained unmatched. The DNA of the CDR3 is TGCAGTGCTAGACAACAGGGGGGTGTCTATGGCTACACCTTC. Translating gives CSARQQGGVYGYTF.

This clonotype was seen only a few times. The genes are TRBV6-6 and TRBJ1-5; a possible D gene is TRBD1 (5 bases). The V and J ends lost 6 bases and 3 bases respectively, with 9 bases between them. The CDR3 loop spans 13 amino acids. Germline V gene lookup returns CDR1 MNHNY and CDR2 SVGAGI (reference sequence). Written as DNA, the CDR3 is TGTGCCAGCAGCAGGGTTCTCAATCAGCCCCAGCATTTT. Translation: CASSRVLNQPQHF.

CDR3 residues: CASSYVSGGQNTEAFF. The CDR3 coding sequence is TGTGCCAGCAGTTACGTGAGCGGGGGGCAGAACACTGAAGCTTTCTTT. The chain uses TRBV6-6 and TRBJ1-1; possible D gene TRBD1, 6 bases. Trimming stripped 2 bases from V and 1 base from J, with 14 bases between. Per germline, CDR1 MNHNY and CDR2 SVGAGI (reference sequence). This CDR3 is built from 16 residues.

Points on this clonotype: Since the CDR3 does not end with the conserved phenylalanine or tryptophan, this likely comes from a read error. The V gene is TRBV10-3, the J gene TRBJ2-7; 7 positions match TRBD1. This CDR3 spans 17 amino acids. Germline CDR1 ENHRY, CDR2 SYGVKD. The CDR3 loop is CAISESRGQGRSCEQYC. The CDR3 coding sequence is TGTGCCATCAGTGAGTCAAGGGGGCAGGGCCGTTCCTGCGAGCAGTACTGC.

The chain uses TRBV20-1 and TRBJ1-3; unclear D gene. This CDR3 contains 11 residues. V was pared by 6 bases and J by 3 bases, with 6 bases between. Germline loops: CDR1 DFQATT, CDR2 SNEGSKA (reference sequence). The CDR3 is CSAPVGNTIYF. The CDR3 DNA reads TGCAGTGCCCCGGTTGGAAACACCATATATTTT.

V gene TRBV20-1 combines with J gene TRBJ2-1; 7 positions match TRBD2. Germline V gives CDR1 DFQATT, CDR2 SNEGSKA (reference sequence). V gave up 1 base and J gave up 4 bases; unmatched junction bases: 10. The CDR3 spans 16 residues. The CDR3 reads CSARGRPAGKYNEQFF. The CDR3 DNA reads as TGCAGTGCTAGAGGAAGGCCAGCGGGGAAGTACAATGAGCAGTTCTTC.

Comments on this clonotype: A much larger clone differs from this one at a single base, so this may be a read error. J is TRBJ2-6 and V is TRBV12-3 or TRBV12-4; possibly TRBD1 for D (5 bases). The CDR3 is 14 residues long. The CDR3: CASSSPAGANVPTF. CDR3 DNA sequence: TGTGCCAGCAGTTCCCCTGCTGGGGCCAACGTCCCGACTTTC.

On this clonotype itself: A much larger clone differs from this one at a single base, so this may be a read error. The rearrangement joins TRBV6-5 to TRBJ2-7, with D maybe TRBD1 (5 bases). Germline V gene lookup returns CDR1 MNHEY and CDR2 SVGAGI. CDR3 length: 14 residues. The V end was cut by 0 bases, the J end by 5 bases, with 11 bases between. The CDR3 reads CASSYSDRFNEQYF. The CDR3 nucleotides are TGTGCCAGCAGTTACTCCGACAGATTCAACGAGCAGTACTTC.

This clonotype occurred many times. The chain uses TRBV3-1 and TRBJ2-7; 9 bases align to TRBD2. CDR1 and CDR2 from the germline V gene are LGHDT and YNNKEL (reference sequence). Germline trimming cut 3 bases from V and 5 bases from J; bases unmatched to any gene: 8. The CDR3 has 15 amino acids. The CDR3 sequence is CASSHSRGGQDEQYF. CDR3 DNA: TGTGCCAGCAGCCATTCGCGGGGGGGCCAGGACGAGCAGTACTTC.

This clonotype occurred a few times. The V call is TRBV28, the J call TRBJ2-7; 11 nucleotides line up with TRBD2. The CDR3 has 16 residues. Germline V CDR1 and CDR2: MDHEN, SYDVKM. V gave up 1 base and J gave up 2 bases; unmatched junction bases: 4. This chain's CDR3 is CASSLYLAGGPYEQYF. The CDR3 bases are TGTGCCAGCAGTTTATATCTAGCGGGGGGCCCCTACGAGCAGTACTTC.

A word on this clonotype: A much larger clone differs by one base, so this may be a read error. The rearrangement links TRBV12-3 or TRBV12-4 to TRBJ2-1, with 7 bases aligning to TRBD2. V lost 8 bases and J lost 2; bases outside the gene matches: 15. This CDR3 is built from 17 residues. Here the CDR3 reads CASERRSGASAYNEQFF. The DNA of the CDR3 is TGTGCCAGCGAACGTAGAAGCGGGGCTAGCGCCTACAATGAGCAGTTCTTC.